This T cell receptor (beta chain) was found in a study of blood T cell repertoires in COVID-19. For the study at large: COVID-19 samples, acute and convalescent, were from the United States, Italy and Spain. Sources were T cells, B-cell-depleted T cells, or PBMCs; the material itself was cDNA or gDNA.

In the authors' methods: The assay estimated nucleated cells by amplifying reference gene primers. The table came from immunoSEQ multiplex PCR; TCRdb's copy has only in-frame clones and leaves some out. The V and J calls and clone size come from that table; D and trimming were worked out from the DNA. The sample records some 250,000 clones, 70% to 75% being singletons. Sequenced: peripheral blood. The sequence was obtained from a woman of 80 years or more with acute or convalescent COVID-19.

CDR3 amino acids: CASSQTRGQGPRKGYTF. As DNA, the CDR3 is TGTGCCAGCAGCCAAACTCGAGGACAGGGACCGAGGAAGGGCTACACCTTC. The J gene is TRBJ1-2, the V gene TRBV13; 8 bases match TRBD1. V was pared by 5 bases and J by 8 bases, with 19 bases of the junction left unmatched. Germline assignment: CDR1 PRHDT and CDR2 FYEKMQ (reference sequence). There are 17 residues in the CDR3.